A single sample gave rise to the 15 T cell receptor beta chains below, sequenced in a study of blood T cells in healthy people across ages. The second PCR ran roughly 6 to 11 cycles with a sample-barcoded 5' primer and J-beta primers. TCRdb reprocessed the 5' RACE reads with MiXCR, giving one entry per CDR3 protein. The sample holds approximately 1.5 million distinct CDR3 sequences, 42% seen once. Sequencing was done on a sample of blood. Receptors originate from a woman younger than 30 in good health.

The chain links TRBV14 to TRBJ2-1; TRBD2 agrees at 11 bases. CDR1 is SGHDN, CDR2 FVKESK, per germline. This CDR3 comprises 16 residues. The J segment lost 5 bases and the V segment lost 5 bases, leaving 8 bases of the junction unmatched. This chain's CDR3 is CASSWRLAGLDNEQFF. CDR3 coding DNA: TGTGCCAGCAGCTGGAGACTAGCGGGATTGGACAATGAGCAGTTCTTC.

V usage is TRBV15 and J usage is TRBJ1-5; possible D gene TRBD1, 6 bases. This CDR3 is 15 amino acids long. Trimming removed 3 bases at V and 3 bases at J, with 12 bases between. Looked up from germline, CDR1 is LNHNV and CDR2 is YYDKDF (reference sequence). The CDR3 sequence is CATSSPGHDNQPQHF. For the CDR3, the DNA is TGTGCCACCAGCAGCCCGGGACATGACAATCAGCCCCAGCATTTT.

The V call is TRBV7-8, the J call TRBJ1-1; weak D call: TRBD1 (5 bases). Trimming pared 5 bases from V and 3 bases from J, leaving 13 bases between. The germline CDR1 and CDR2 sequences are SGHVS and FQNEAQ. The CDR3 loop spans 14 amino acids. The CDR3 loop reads CASSVAGMDTEAFF. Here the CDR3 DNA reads TGTGCCAGCAGCGTTGCAGGGATGGACACTGAAGCTTTCTTT. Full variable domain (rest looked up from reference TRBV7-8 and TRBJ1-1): GAGVSQSPRYKVAKRGQDVALRCDPISGHVSLFWYQQALGQGPEFLTYFQNEAQLDKSGLPSDRFFAERPEGSVSTLKIQRTQQEDSAVYLCASSVAGMDTEAFFGQGTRLTVV.

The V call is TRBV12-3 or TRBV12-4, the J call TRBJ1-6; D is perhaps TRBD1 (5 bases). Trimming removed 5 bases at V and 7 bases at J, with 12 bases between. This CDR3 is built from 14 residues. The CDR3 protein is CASSGGVGNSPLHF. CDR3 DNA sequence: TGTGCCAGCAGTGGGGGAGTAGGGAATTCACCCCTCCACTTT.

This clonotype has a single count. The CDR3 DNA follows: TGCAGCACTCGGAGCAGGGGGTATAATGAAAAACTGTTTTTT. Translated: CSTRSRGYNEKLFF. The chain carries TRBV29-1 and TRBJ1-4; 7 positions match TRBD1. This CDR3 contains 14 residues. V lost 8 bases to trimming and J lost 4 bases; unmatched junction nucleotides: 10. Germline V gene data show CDR1 as SQVTM and CDR2 as ANQGSEA.

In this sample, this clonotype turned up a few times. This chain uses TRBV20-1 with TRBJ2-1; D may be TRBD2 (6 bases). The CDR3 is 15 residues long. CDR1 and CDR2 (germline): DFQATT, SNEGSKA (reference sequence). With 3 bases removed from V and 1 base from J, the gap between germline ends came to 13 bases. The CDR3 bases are TGCAGTGCTAGGTCCGAGGGACTTTCCTACAATGAGCAGTTCTTC. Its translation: CSARSEGLSYNEQFF.

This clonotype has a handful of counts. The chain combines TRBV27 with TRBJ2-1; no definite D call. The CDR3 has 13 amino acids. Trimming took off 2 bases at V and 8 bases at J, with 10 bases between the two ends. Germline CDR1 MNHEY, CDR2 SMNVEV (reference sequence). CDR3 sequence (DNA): TGTGCCAGCAGTTTACGGTTAGGCTATGAGCAGTTCTTC. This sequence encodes CASSLRLGYEQFF.

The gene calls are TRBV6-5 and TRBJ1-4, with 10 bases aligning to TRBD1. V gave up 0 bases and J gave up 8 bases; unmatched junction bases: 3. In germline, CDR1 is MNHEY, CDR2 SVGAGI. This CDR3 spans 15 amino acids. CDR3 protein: CASSYSGTGAEKLFF. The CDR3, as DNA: TGTGCCAGCAGTTACTCGGGGACAGGGGCGGAAAAACTGTTTTTT.

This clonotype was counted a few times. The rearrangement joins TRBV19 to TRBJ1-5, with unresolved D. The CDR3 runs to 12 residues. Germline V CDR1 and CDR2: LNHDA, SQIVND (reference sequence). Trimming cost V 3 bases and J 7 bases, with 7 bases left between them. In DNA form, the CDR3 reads TGTGCCAGTAGTATCAAGACGCAGCCCCAGCATTTT. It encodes CASSIKTQPQHF.

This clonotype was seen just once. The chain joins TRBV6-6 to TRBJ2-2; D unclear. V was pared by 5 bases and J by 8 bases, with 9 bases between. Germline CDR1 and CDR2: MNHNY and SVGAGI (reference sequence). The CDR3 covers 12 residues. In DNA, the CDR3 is TGTGCCAGCAGTCGTCCCCAAGGGGAGCTGTTTTTT. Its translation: CASSRPQGELFF.

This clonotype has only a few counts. The CDR3 DNA follows: TGCGCCAGCAGCCAGTATACAGCCGTTCCCTATGGCTACACCTTC. Amino acid sequence: CASSQYTAVPYGYTF. The gene calls are TRBV4-3 and TRBJ1-2; no definite D call. Trimming shortened V by 3 bases and J by 4 bases, and 15 bases separated the two germline ends. Germline lookup yields CDR1 LGHNA and CDR2 YSLEER. This CDR3 has 15 amino acids.

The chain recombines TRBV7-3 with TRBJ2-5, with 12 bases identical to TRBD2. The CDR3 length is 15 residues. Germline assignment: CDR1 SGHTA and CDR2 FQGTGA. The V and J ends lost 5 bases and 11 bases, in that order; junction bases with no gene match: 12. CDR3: CASSLLAGGFNEQYF. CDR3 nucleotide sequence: TGTGCCAGCAGCCTTCTAGCGGGAGGGTTCAATGAGCAGTACTTC.

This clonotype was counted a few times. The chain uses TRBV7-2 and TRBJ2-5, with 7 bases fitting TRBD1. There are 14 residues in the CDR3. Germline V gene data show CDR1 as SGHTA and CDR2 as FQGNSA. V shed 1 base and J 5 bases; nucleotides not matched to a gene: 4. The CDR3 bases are TGTGCCAGCAGCTTAGGACAGGGTTTTGAGACCCAGTACTTC. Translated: CASSLGQGFETQYF.

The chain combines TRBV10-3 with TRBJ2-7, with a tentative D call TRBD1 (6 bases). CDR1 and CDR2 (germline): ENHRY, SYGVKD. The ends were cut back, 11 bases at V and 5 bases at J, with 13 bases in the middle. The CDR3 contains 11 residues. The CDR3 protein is CAAGQSNEQYF. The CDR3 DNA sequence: TGTGCCGCAGGACAGTCCAACGAGCAGTACTTC.

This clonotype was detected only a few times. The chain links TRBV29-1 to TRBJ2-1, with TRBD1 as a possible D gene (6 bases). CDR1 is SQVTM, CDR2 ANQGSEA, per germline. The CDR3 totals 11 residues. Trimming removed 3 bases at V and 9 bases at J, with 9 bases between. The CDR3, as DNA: TGCAGCGTTGATGGGACAAGTGAGCAGTTCTTC. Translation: CSVDGTSEQFF.